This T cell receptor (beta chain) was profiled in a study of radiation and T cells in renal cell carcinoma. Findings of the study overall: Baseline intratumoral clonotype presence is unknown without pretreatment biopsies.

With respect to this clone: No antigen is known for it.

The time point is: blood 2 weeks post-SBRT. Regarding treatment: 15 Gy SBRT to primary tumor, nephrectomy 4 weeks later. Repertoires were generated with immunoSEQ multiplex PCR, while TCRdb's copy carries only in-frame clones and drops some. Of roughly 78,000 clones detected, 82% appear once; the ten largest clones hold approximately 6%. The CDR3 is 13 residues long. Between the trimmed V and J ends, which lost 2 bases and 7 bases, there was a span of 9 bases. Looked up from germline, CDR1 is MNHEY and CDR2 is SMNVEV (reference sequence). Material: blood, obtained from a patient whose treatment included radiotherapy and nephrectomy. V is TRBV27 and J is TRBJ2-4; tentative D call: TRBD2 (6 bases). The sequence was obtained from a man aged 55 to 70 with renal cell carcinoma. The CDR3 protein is CASSLGGFNIQYF. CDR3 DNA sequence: TGTGCCAGCAGTTTAGGAGGGTTTAACATTCAGTACTTC.